This T cell receptor beta chain was recorded in a study of OX40 agonist ivuxolimab in advanced cancers. Study-level results: Low levels of normalized T-cell clonal expansion also appeared in some nonresponders.

In the case of this clone: As yet, its antigen is unknown. Distinct nucleotide sequences in the sample also encode this CDR3.

The CDR3 is made up of 11 amino acids. The V end was cut by 1 base, the J end by 5 bases, with 2 bases between. CDR1 and CDR2 (germline): SNHLY, FYNNEI. Assay used: immunoSEQ multiplex PCR; TCRdb lists only in-frame clones, some missing. The sample comprises tens of thousands of clones, around 87% of which are singletons, and under 1.5% rests with the top ten. The origin of this receptor is an adult with an advanced solid tumor such as melanoma, head and neck, liver or kidney cancer. Specimen: CD4+ or CD8+ T cells sorted from blood, collected in a trial of the OX40 agonist ivuxolimab. The chain employs TRBV2 and TRBJ2-5, with D uncertain. The CDR3 sequence is CASSEGETQYF. The CDR3 DNA follows: TGTGCCAGCAGTGAAGGGGAGACCCAGTACTTC. Together with reference TRBV2 and TRBJ2-5, the CDR3 gives the full variable domain: EPEVTQTPSHQVTQMGQEVILRCVPISNHLYFYWYRQILGQKVEFLVSFYNNEISEKSEIFDDQFSVERPDGSNFTLKIRSTKLEDSAMYFCASSEGETQYFGPGTRLLVL.